The 10 T cell receptor beta chains given below trace back to one sample, sequenced in a study of PD-L1 blockade in urothelial cancer. The assay was immunoSEQ multiplex PCR, and TCRdb's table has in-frame clones only and misses some. The data contain under 120,000 clones, approximately 85% of them singletons. Here the sequenced sample was PBMCs, taken around atezolizumab (anti-PD-L1) treatment. These receptors were obtained from a man aged 45-65 years with urothelial cancer.

The chain couples TRBV5-1 to TRBJ2-3, with 8 nucleotides matching TRBD2. The CDR3 loop spans 16 amino acids. Per the germline V gene, CDR1 is SGHRS and CDR2 is YFSETQ. The ends lost 0 bases at V and 6 bases at J; junction bases unmatched: 9. CDR3: CASSLDLREGHDTQYF. The CDR3 bases are TGCGCCAGCAGCTTGGATCTCCGGGAGGGCCACGATACGCAGTATTTT.

The V and J genes are TRBV4-2 and TRBJ2-2, with D perhaps TRBD2 (5 bases). V was trimmed by 4 bases and J by 7 bases, leaving 13 bases between them. The CDR3 length is 14 residues. Per germline, CDR1 LGHNA and CDR2 YNFKEQ. The CDR3 reads CASSPDNGLGELFF. CDR3 bases: TGTGCCAGCAGCCCAGATAACGGACTCGGGGAGCTGTTTTTT.

For this clone: The junction departs from germline at one end; a sequencing error may be responsible. The chain is built from TRBV20-1 and TRBJ2-7, with 7 nucleotides matching TRBD2. This CDR3 spans 11 amino acids. The germline V gene encodes CDR1 DFQATT and CDR2 SNEGSKA (reference sequence). CDR3 nucleotide sequence: TGCAGTGCGCCTGGGGGGGGGACCCATAACTTC. The encoded protein is CSAPGGGTHNF.

The gene calls are TRBV9 and TRBJ1-2; TRBD1 matches 10 bases. The CDR3 spans 16 residues. The V gene end was trimmed by 4 bases and the J gene end by 4 bases; junction bases not matched to a gene: 10. CDR1 and CDR2 from the germline V gene are SGDLS and YYNGEE. The CDR3 DNA follows: TGTGCCAGCAGCCCCACCGGGACAGGGGTTACCTATGGCTACACCTTC. Translated: CASSPTGTGVTYGYTF. Full variable domain (missing parts from reference TRBV9 and TRBJ1-2): DSGVTQTPKHLITATGQRVTLRCSPRSGDLSVYWYQQSLDQGLQFLIQYYNGEERAKGNILERFSAQQFPDLHSELNLSSLELGDSALYFCASSPTGTGVTYGYTFGSGTRLTVV.

The CDR3: CASSPGGGAEQFF. The DNA for the CDR3 is TGTGCCAGCAGCCCGGGGGGTGGGGCAGAGCAGTTCTTC. The chain recombines TRBV14 with TRBJ2-1, with 7 bases that match TRBD2. The CDR3 has 13 amino acids. Germline assignment: CDR1 SGHDN and CDR2 FVKESK. After removal of 4 bases from V and 10 bases from J, the junction contained 7 bases not matched to a gene.

A few counts support this clone. The V gene is TRBV29-1, the J gene TRBJ2-7; TRBD2 matches at 7 bases. Losses at the gene ends were 6 bases for V and 5 bases for J; bases not matched to a gene: 7. Germline lookup yields CDR1 SQVTM and CDR2 ANQGSEA. The CDR3 is made up of 12 amino acids. CDR3 DNA: TGCAGCGTACGGGGGAGGGCCAACGAGCAGTACTTC. It yields the protein CSVRGRANEQYF.

The chain has TRBV7-2 and TRBJ2-1; D might be TRBD2 (5 bases). Germline V CDR1 and CDR2: SGHTA, FQGNSA. This CDR3 contains 13 residues. Trimming removed 0 bases from V and 9 bases from J, with 9 bases in between. The CDR3 sequence is CASSLAGRGEQFF. CDR3 nucleotides: TGTGCCAGCAGCTTAGCGGGTCGGGGTGAGCAGTTCTTC.

The chain combines TRBV6-4 with TRBJ1-1; the D is unclear. Per germline, CDR1 MRHNA and CDR2 SNTAGT. The CDR3 length is 20 residues. V was pared by 6 bases and J by 0 bases, with 29 bases between. CDR3 in amino acids: CASSVRGYSLSSDLNTEAFF. For the CDR3, the DNA is TGTGCCAGCAGCGTACGTGGATACAGCCTGTCTTCGGATTTGAACACTGAAGCTTTCTTT.

The rearrangement links TRBV5-5 to TRBJ1-4; D not resolved. V dropped 6 bases and J dropped 2 bases, with 14 bases sitting between them. Germline lookup yields CDR1 SGHKS and CDR2 YYEKEE (reference sequence). The CDR3 extends over 15 amino acids. In DNA form, the CDR3 reads TGTGCCAGCAACCAAGGGAGTCTGACTAATGAAAAACTGTTTTTT. Translated, it gives CASNQGSLTNEKLFF.

The rearrangement links TRBV19 to TRBJ1-6, with D maybe TRBD1 (5 bases). The CDR3 spans 14 residues. From germline, CDR1 is LNHDA and CDR2 SQIVND (reference sequence). V shed 5 bases and J shed 14 bases, with 19 bases lying between them. The CDR3: CASSSAHQGAALHF. In nucleotides, the CDR3 is TGTGCCAGTAGTTCCGCCCACCAGGGCGCAGCCCTCCACTTT.